The present T cell receptor beta chain was sequenced within a study of human T cells and chemical hapten exposure. General study findings and limits: Expanded TCRs created a significantly greater count of big CDR3 similarity clusters than controls did.

In germline, CDR1 is SEHNR, CDR2 FQNEAQ (reference sequence). The CDR3 has 15 residues. V trimming: 5 bases; J trimming: 4 bases; junction bases outside the gene matches: 7. This clonotype appeared a few times. Its antigen remains unidentified. Each CDR3 protein is one row after TCRdb ran MiXCR on the RACE reads. The table shows 89,000 or so distinct CDR3 sequences, with 6.5% to 10% occurring only once. Regarding time point: pre-sensitization, week 0. Treatment described: therapeutic diphenylcyclopropenone sensitization with weekly scalp DPC. The starting material was whole blood, obtained in connection with sensitization to the hapten diphenylcyclopropenone (DPC). The sequence derives from a man in his forties or fifties with alopecia areata. Some clones in this sample may be carry-over from other donors' samples. The V call is TRBV7-9, the J call TRBJ2-3, with TRBD2 identical over 9 bases. The chain's CDR3 is CASSPSSGSADTQYF. As DNA, the CDR3 is TGTGCCAGCAGCCCCAGTAGCGGGAGTGCAGATACGCAGTATTTT.